One sample yielded the 9 T cell receptor beta chains listed below, sequenced in a study of cytomegalovirus exposure and HLA in healthy donors. The primer mix had 60 Vbeta and 13 Jbeta primers. Clones were sequenced by immunoSEQ multiplex PCR, and TCRdb holds only the in-frame ones, with some missing. The sample gives around 130,000 clones, around 80% of which show up once; 2.5% to 3% is in the top ten. Sequencing used PBMCs. These receptor sequences come from a young woman in good health and CMV-seropositive.

With respect to this clone: At one of its ends the junction is not consistent with the germline gene, which may arise from a read error. The same CDR3 can be traced to other DNA sequences in this sample. V is TRBV7-9 and J is TRBJ1-1; D ambiguous. This CDR3 is built from 15 residues. Germline CDR1 and CDR2: SEHNR and FQNEAQ (reference sequence). This chain's CDR3 is CASSLGASGSTEAFF. The CDR3 DNA sequence: TGTGCCAGCAGCTTAGGAGCATCCGGGAGTACTGAGGCTTTCTTT.

Here the CDR3 reads CASSHPLGQGAYEQYF. The CDR3 bases are TGTGCCAGCAGCCATCCATTGGGACAGGGGGCCTACGAGCAGTACTTC. This chain connects TRBV7-9 to TRBJ2-7, with TRBD1 matching over 11 bases. The ends lost 5 bases at V and 2 bases at J; junction bases unmatched: 8. This CDR3 region has 16 residues. Germline CDR1 is SEHNR and CDR2 is FQNEAQ (reference sequence).

CDR3 residues: CASSYSPGQGTDTQYF. DNA of the CDR3: TGTGCCAGCAGTTACTCACCGGGACAGGGCACAGATACGCAGTATTTT. The chain has TRBV6-6 and TRBJ2-3, with TRBD1 matching over 8 bases. The germline CDR1 and CDR2 sequences are MNHNY and SVGAGI (reference sequence). V lost 0 bases and J lost 1; bases outside the gene matches: 3. The CDR3 covers 16 residues.

Here the CDR3 DNA reads TGTGCCAGCAGCTTAGGGACAGGGCTGGACACTGAAGCTTTCTTT. This codes for CASSLGTGLDTEAFF. This sequence joins TRBV11-2 and TRBJ1-1, with TRBD1 matching 8 bases. V was clipped by 1 base and J by 3 bases; unmatched bases: 4. The CDR3 is 15 amino acids. Germline CDR1 is SGHAT and CDR2 is FQNNGV.

V and J are TRBV6-6 and TRBJ2-5; 10 nucleotides line up with TRBD2. Looked up from germline, CDR1 is MNHNY and CDR2 is SVGAGI (reference sequence). Trimming removed 6 bases from V and 5 bases from J; junction bases left unmatched: 9. CDR3 length equals 15 residues. The CDR3 DNA sequence: TGTGCCAGCAGCTCGAGCGGGGGGGTTTTGGAGACCCAGTACTTC. This translates into CASSSSGGVLETQYF.

This sequence joins TRBV28 and TRBJ2-1; unclear D gene. V was trimmed by 4 bases and J by 7 bases, leaving 2 bases between them. CDR3 length: 10 amino acids. CDR1 is MDHEN and CDR2 is SYDVKM in the germline V gene. This CDR3 reads CASSSNEQFF. CDR3 nucleotide sequence: TGTGCCAGCAGTTCAAATGAGCAGTTCTTC.

V and J are TRBV9 and TRBJ2-7; TRBD2 matches 8 bases. The tail of the sequence fits TRBJ2-5 better, so the J call may be wrong. The germline gives CDR1 SGDLS, CDR2 YYNGEE. The CDR3 is 15 residues long. CDR3 protein: CASSVDSGARETQYF. CDR3 in DNA: TGTGCCAGCAGCGTAGATAGCGGGGCCCGCGAGACCCAGTACTTC.

The chain is built from TRBV10-3 and TRBJ2-5; TRBD2 is a possible D gene (6 bases). CDR1 is ENHRY, CDR2 SYGVKD, per germline. CDR3 size: 14 residues. The V and J ends lost 2 bases and 3 bases respectively, with 10 bases between them. The CDR3 here is CAISEIGGEETQYF. In DNA form, the CDR3 reads TGTGCCATCAGTGAGATCGGCGGGGAAGAGACCCAGTACTTC.

This chain joins TRBV27 and TRBJ2-7; perhaps TRBD2 as D (5 bases). CDR1 MNHEY and CDR2 SMNVEV come from the germline V gene (reference sequence). V lost 11 bases to trimming and J lost 2 bases, with 19 bases between them. The CDR3 runs to 14 residues. CDR3 sequence: CAVTPRVLTYEQYF. CDR3 DNA sequence: TGTGCCGTCACCCCGCGGGTCCTTACCTACGAGCAGTACTTC.